This TCR beta chain comes out of a study of patients and donors after allogeneic stem cell transplantation. V was pared by 2 bases and J by 0 bases, with 13 bases between. CDR3 length: 16 residues. Germline-derived CDR1 and CDR2 are MDHEN and SYDVKM. TCRdb passed the RT-PCR reads through MiXCR, listing each CDR3 protein once. The sample consists of about 100,000 distinct CDR3 sequences, 35% of them appearing once. The sequenced sample was blood, either unsorted or a sorted T cell fraction (not recorded which). The V gene is TRBV28, the J gene TRBJ1-1, with TRBD1 as a possible D gene (5 bases). The sequence came from a human donor who was either an allogeneic HSCT recipient or a stem cell or donor lymphocyte infusion donor (not recorded which). It is not recorded whose cells these are; they may come from a transplant donor. The CDR3 DNA reads as TGTGCCAGCAGTTTAAGGGCAGGGCCCATGAACACTGAAGCTTTCTTT. Its protein is CASSLRAGPMNTEAFF.